The rows below give T cell receptor beta chains drawn from one sample of a study of T-cell memory formation after mild COVID-19. From the 5' RACE reads, TCRdb called clonotypes with MiXCR, one entry per CDR3 protein. Among around 150,000 distinct CDR3 sequences, 25% to 40% were seen once, and the ten largest hold 12%. The source material was PBMCs or a T cell subset sorted from them (not recorded which). These receptors were obtained from an adult woman who had mild COVID-19 (a few samples of this study predate the infection). Cell type and time point are not known. The CDR3 runs from the conserved cysteine through the conserved F or W. Fields, in order: clone size, V gene, D gene, J gene, CDR3 length, CDR3 DNA, CDR3 protein. The D gene is left open where the match is weak. Clone size is given for some rows only: seen once, a few or many times, or a class if the clone is expanded.

>few|TRBV4-3|NA|TRBJ2-5|16
TGCGCCAGCAGCCAAGCTCGGACTACCTACCAAGAGACCCAGTACTTC
CASSQARTTYQETQYF
>few|TRBV28|NA|TRBJ2-2|12
TGTGCCAGCAGTTTACCTGGCGGGGAGCTGTTTTTT
CASSLPGGELFF
>many|TRBV15|TRBD1|TRBJ2-7|15
TGTGCCACCAGCAGGAACCGGGACAGGGGGAGCGAGCAGTACTTC
CATSRNRDRGSEQYF
>NA|TRBV6-6|TRBD1|TRBJ1-4|16
TGTGCCAGCAGTTACTGGCAGGGGGCCACTAATGAAAAACTGTTTTTT
CASSYWQGATNEKLFF
>NA|TRBV7-9|NA|TRBJ1-1|14
TGTGCCAGCAGCAGAGAAAGGGCGAACACTGAAGCTTTCTTT
CASSRERANTEAFF
>NA|TRBV4-2|NA|TRBJ2-1|14
TGTGCCAGCAGCGAAGGGGGAAGGGACAATGAGCAGTTCTTC
CASSEGGRDNEQFF
>few|TRBV7-9|NA|TRBJ1-6|18
TGTGCCAGCAGCTTAGCGCGCCAGTTGAGCTCCTATAATTCACCCCTCCACTTT
CASSLARQLSSYNSPLHF
>NA|TRBV29-1|TRBD1|TRBJ2-7|12
TGCAGCGTCCGACCGGGGACAGTGGGGCAGTACTTC
CSVRPGTVGQYF
>few|TRBV7-9|NA|TRBJ1-2|16
TGTGCCAGCAGCCCCGCCTTAACAGGTTCTAACTATGGCTACACCTTC
CASSPALTGSNYGYTF
>few|TRBV6-2/TRBV6-3|NA|TRBJ2-7|16
TGTGCCAGCAGTTACCACCGGGACAAGGGTTTCTACGAGCAGTACTTC
CASSYHRDKGFYEQYF
>many|TRBV7-8|NA|TRBJ2-3|17
TGTGCCAGCAGCTTAGAAGCGGGTCAGCAACTCACAGATACGCAGTATTTT
CASSLEAGQQLTDTQYF
>NA|TRBV11-3|NA|TRBJ1-1|15
TGTGCCAGCAGCCATGGTCGGGCCAGCAACACTGAAGCTTTCTTT
CASSHGRASNTEAFF
>few|TRBV4-1|TRBD1|TRBJ2-7|15
TGCGCCAGCAGCCAAGGGGACAGTCCCCACTACGAGCAGTACTTC
CASSQGDSPHYEQYF
>few|TRBV20-1|TRBD1|TRBJ2-1|14
TGCAGTGCTAGACGGGACAGGGAGGCCCATGAGCAGTTCTTC
CSARRDREAHEQFF
>NA|TRBV7-6|TRBD1|TRBJ2-7|14
TGTGCCAGCAGCTATGGACAGGGGGTCTACGAGCAGTACTTC
CASSYGQGVYEQYF
>few|TRBV5-1|TRBD2|TRBJ2-1|15
TGCGCCAGCAGCTTGATGACTAGCGGGAGCAATGAGCAGTTCTTC
CASSLMTSGSNEQFF
>NA|TRBV20-1|TRBD2|TRBJ2-1|14
TGCAGTGCCTCGAGCGGGGGCCCTAACTATGAGCAGTTCTTC
CSASSGGPNYEQFF
>NA|TRBV6-6|TRBD2|TRBJ2-1|17
TGTGCCAGCAGTTACTCAGGTTCTGGACTAGCGCTAAATGAGCAGTTCTTC
CASSYSGSGLALNEQFF
>few|TRBV5-5|TRBD1|TRBJ2-7|14
TGTGCCAGCAGCTTGGGGACAGGGTCAGATGAGCAGTACTTC
CASSLGTGSDEQYF
>NA|TRBV7-2|NA|TRBJ1-1|15
TGTGCCAGCAGCTTAGACGCCGGGACGAACACTGAAGCTTTCTTT
CASSLDAGTNTEAFF
>NA|TRBV6-5|NA|TRBJ2-7|16
TGTGCCAGCAGTTACTCGACGTCCGGGGGAGTCTACGAGCAGTACTTC
CASSYSTSGGVYEQYF
>NA|TRBV4-3|NA|TRBJ2-5|16
TGCGCCAGCAGCCAAGAAGGAGCGGTGGGGAGGGAGACCCAGTACTTC
CASSQEGAVGRETQYF
>NA|TRBV14|TRBD2|TRBJ2-5|17
TGTGCCAGCAGCCAAGCGGTAGCGGGAGGGCCCGGAGAGACCCAGTACTTC
CASSQAVAGGPGETQYF
>NA|TRBV7-9|TRBD2|TRBJ2-5|17
TGTGCCAGCAGCTTACGCCGACTAGCGGGAAAGGCGGAGACCCAGTACTTC
CASSLRRLAGKAETQYF
>NA|TRBV6-2/TRBV6-3|NA|TRBJ2-7|15
TGTGCCAGCAGGGAAGCGGGTGGTGAGAAGCGGGAGCAGTACTTC
CASREAGGEKREQYF
>NA|TRBV10-3|NA|TRBJ2-3|15
TGTGCCATCAGTGAGTCGTGGGGGAGCACAGATACGCAGTATTTT
CAISESWGSTDTQYF
>few|TRBV12-3/TRBV12-4|NA|TRBJ2-7|17
TGTGCCAGCAGTTCCCCTCCGACAGCCACCCTGTCACGCGAGCAGTACTTC
CASSSPPTATLSREQYF